The source of this TCR beta chain is a study of identical twins. With regard to this clonotype: Its cognate antigen is unknown.

cDNA molecules carried unique molecular identifiers, and template switching added a universal primer site. TCRdb ran MiXCR on the 5' RACE reads and lists one entry per CDR3 protein. This table holds roughly 570,000 distinct CDR3 sequences, just under 10% found once. In germline, CDR1 is MNHNS, CDR2 SASEGT. J was trimmed by 4 bases and V by 6 bases; bases with no gene match: 4. The CDR3 has 15 residues. Study-level findings and limits: For out-of-frame alpha sequences shared by twins, low generation probability was in excess. There was more out-of-frame TCR alpha sharing in monozygotic twins than models estimated. Insertions were fewer in abundant cord blood beta clonotypes, whereas memory repertoires showed none of this pattern.

The data also belong to a second study, concerning yellow fever vaccine responses in identical twins.

This TCR was recovered from a woman younger than 35 in good health. The chain is built from TRBV6-1 and TRBJ2-3, with 13 bases fitting TRBD2. The sample was PBMCs. This CDR3 is CASSKTSGGPDTQYF. The CDR3 DNA sequence: TGTGCCAGCAGCAAGACTAGCGGGGGGCCAGATACGCAGTATTTT.